The 13 T cell receptor beta chains below all came from one sample that was sequenced in a study of monozygotic twins with inflammatory bowel disease. Each CDR3 protein gets one entry in TCRdb, which reprocessed the 5' RACE reads and gives no DNA. Across 440,000 or so distinct CDR3 sequences, the top ten clones capture less than 2.5% of the sample. What was sequenced was blood. The receptors come from a human donor with ulcerative colitis or Crohn's disease, or a healthy co-twin of an affected twin (not recorded which).

The rearrangement joins TRBV5-1 to TRBJ1-2; TCRdb's D call, TRBD1, is unchecked because there is no DNA. CDR3 length: 18 residues. Germline CDR1 is SGHRS and CDR2 is YFSETQ. This CDR3 reads CASSPTTSGAAGDYGYTF.

The rearrangement joins TRBV18 to TRBJ1-5. The CDR3 extends over 13 amino acids. Germline V gene sequence: CDR1 KGHSH, CDR2 LQKENI. CDR3 sequence: CASSPWRNQPQHF.

This chain's CDR3 is CASSLQGRKEQYF. V gene TRBV7-2 combines with J gene TRBJ2-7; the TCRdb D gene call, TRBD1, has no DNA to confirm it. Germline-derived CDR1 and CDR2 are SGHTA and FQGNSA. CDR3 length equals 13 residues.

The CDR3 loop is CSAREKLAGGNIQYF. V gene TRBV20-1 combines with J gene TRBJ2-4; TCRdb gives TRBD2 as the D gene, but with no DNA this cannot be confirmed. Germline V gene sequence: CDR1 DFQATT, CDR2 SNEGSKA (reference sequence). The CDR3 has 15 residues.

This chain uses TRBV20-1 with TRBJ2-1; TCRdb proposes TRBD2, but this gene call is untestable without DNA. The CDR3 spans 17 residues. The germline CDR1 and CDR2 sequences are DFQATT and SNEGSKA (reference sequence). The CDR3 protein is CSARESASGTRYNEQFF.

The chain carries TRBV29-1 and TRBJ2-5. This CDR3 has 15 residues. The germline V gene has CDR1 SQVTM and CDR2 ANQGSEA. The CDR3 is CSVVLGSLLQETQYF.

The J gene is TRBJ1-3, the V gene TRBV4-1; TCRdb lists TRBD1, though no DNA is available to test this call. In germline, CDR1 is MGHRA, CDR2 YSYEKL. The CDR3 length is 17 residues. CDR3 region: CASSPKSQGASGNTIYF.

The V and J genes are TRBV20-1 and TRBJ2-1; TCRdb lists TRBD1, though no DNA is available to test this call. This CDR3 spans 15 amino acids. The germline V gene encodes CDR1 DFQATT and CDR2 SNEGSKA (reference sequence). The CDR3 loop is CSARNRGPLLNEQFF.

This chain connects TRBV4-1 to TRBJ2-1; TCRdb selects TRBD1, and the lack of DNA leaves this call unchecked. This CDR3 spans 11 amino acids. Germline V CDR1 and CDR2: MGHRA, YSYEKL. This CDR3 is CASSARGEQFF.

The chain uses TRBV20-1 and TRBJ2-2. The CDR3 is made up of 14 amino acids. CDR1 DFQATT and CDR2 SNEGSKA come from the germline V gene (reference sequence). CDR3 protein: CSARDRIRGKELFF.

The V and J genes are TRBV2 and TRBJ1-2; TCRdb designates TRBD1, a call that cannot be tested without DNA. Germline values: CDR1 SNHLY, CDR2 FYNNEI. There are 15 residues in the CDR3. CDR3 sequence reads: CASVLPPSTNYGYTF.

V and J are TRBV29-1 and TRBJ2-5; lacking DNA, the TRBD2 call made by TCRdb goes unchecked. Per germline, CDR1 SQVTM and CDR2 ANQGSEA. This CDR3 is built from 13 residues. CDR3 region: CSVGGRWEETQYF.

The chain joins TRBV18 to TRBJ2-7. Germline CDR1 and CDR2: KGHSH and LQKENI. CDR3 size: 15 residues. The CDR3 reads CASSPPGDNGYEQYF.